These 22 T cell receptor beta chains originate from one sample sequenced in a study of control samples from healthy donors and cancer patients. Assay used: immunoSEQ multiplex PCR; TCRdb lists only in-frame clones, some missing. The sample lists around 170,000 clones, 88% occurring once. The sample consisted of blood. These receptors all come from a woman under 40 in good health.

This chain joins TRBV14 and TRBJ2-3, with D unclear. The CDR3 is 17 residues long. Germline V lookup: CDR1 SGHDN, CDR2 FVKESK. V gave up 2 bases and J gave up 0 bases, with 15 bases separating them. The CDR3 DNA reads as TGTGCCAGCAGCCAAACCGTGAATGGCGTGAGCACAGATACGCAGTATTTT. It yields the protein CASSQTVNGVSTDTQYF.

The chain couples TRBV4-1 to TRBJ2-5; 7 bases map to TRBD2. V lost 4 bases and J lost 4; bases outside the gene matches: 12. The CDR3 loop spans 16 amino acids. Germline CDR1 is MGHRA and CDR2 is YSYEKL. CDR3 region: CASSPRALAEGETQYF. For the CDR3, the DNA is TGCGCCAGCAGCCCAAGAGCTCTAGCGGAGGGAGAGACCCAGTACTTC.

The CDR3 here is CASSYITSGIPGDTQYF. In nucleotides, the CDR3 is TGTGCCAGCAGCTACATAACTAGCGGGATACCCGGAGATACGCAGTATTTT. V usage is TRBV7-9 and J usage is TRBJ2-3, with 10 positions matching TRBD2. This CDR3 has 17 residues. CDR1 and CDR2 from the germline V gene are SEHNR and FQNEAQ (reference sequence). With V trimmed by 4 bases and J by 5 bases, 12 bases remained unmatched.

This clone was found once. CDR3 residues: CASRPGTGASYEQYF. The DNA of the CDR3 is TGTGCCAGCAGGCCCGGGACAGGGGCTTCCTACGAGCAGTACTTC. The genes are TRBV6-5 and TRBJ2-7; TRBD1 matches 10 bases. CDR3 length equals 15 residues. Unmatched junction bases numbered 6, after V lost 6 bases and J lost 1 base. Germline lookup yields CDR1 MNHEY and CDR2 SVGAGI.

This chain links TRBV5-4 with TRBJ1-2; 7 bases map to TRBD1. The CDR3 runs 14 residues. J lost 4 bases, V lost 1 base, and 4 bases had no gene match. The germline gives CDR1 SGHNT, CDR2 YYREEE (reference sequence). CDR3 bases: TGTGCCAGCAGCTTGAGAGGGGGCGGCTATGGCTACACCTTC. Its translation is CASSLRGGGYGYTF.

The chain recombines TRBV15 with TRBJ2-7; 11 bases agree with TRBD2. V gave up 1 base and J gave up 4 bases; unmatched junction bases: 12. Germline V gene sequence: CDR1 LNHNV, CDR2 YYDKDF (reference sequence). The CDR3 loop spans 18 amino acids. The CDR3 coding sequence is TGTGCCACCAGCAGAGTCGGGACTAGCGGAACCTCAAATTACGAGCAGTACTTC. It translates to CATSRVGTSGTSNYEQYF. Together with reference TRBV15 and TRBJ2-7, the CDR3 gives the full variable domain: DAMVIQNPRYQVTQFGKPVTLSCSQTLNHNVMYWYQQKSSQAPKLLFHYYDKDFNNEADTPDNFQSRRPNTSFCFLDIRSPGLGDTAMYLCATSRVGTSGTSNYEQYFGPGTRLTVT.

This clone was found once. The V call is TRBV5-1, the J call TRBJ1-1, with TRBD1 identical over 11 bases. Trimming removed 4 bases from V and 4 bases from J; junction bases left unmatched: 9. This CDR3 contains 16 residues. CDR1 and CDR2 from the germline V gene are SGHRS and YFSETQ. The CDR3 loop reads CASSKGTGGLGTEAFF. The CDR3, as DNA: TGCGCCAGCAGCAAGGGGACAGGGGGTTTGGGCACTGAAGCTTTCTTT.

This chain joins TRBV10-3 and TRBJ1-2; a weak D match, TRBD1 (6 bases). Trimming shortened V by 0 bases and J by 8 bases, and 13 bases separated the two germline ends. This CDR3 region has 14 residues. Per germline, CDR1 ENHRY and CDR2 SYGVKD. CDR3 region: CAISESNGGHGYTF. Here the CDR3 DNA reads TGTGCCATCAGTGAGTCCAACGGGGGCCACGGCTACACCTTC.

V usage is TRBV3-1 (or the pseudogene TRBV3-2) and J usage is TRBJ2-3, with 9 bases identical to TRBD2. The V and J ends lost 7 bases and 3 bases, in that order; junction bases with no gene match: 14. The CDR3 is 17 amino acids. Per the germline V gene, CDR1 is LGHDT and CDR2 is YNNKEL (reference sequence). The CDR3 protein is CASTRRGGRAETDTQYF. The CDR3 DNA reads as TGTGCCAGCACCAGGAGGGGCGGGAGGGCCGAAACAGATACGCAGTATTTT.

The V call is TRBV6-2 or TRBV6-3, the J call TRBJ1-6; D might be TRBD1 (5 bases). This CDR3 contains 14 residues. Germline V lookup: CDR1 MNHEY, CDR2 SVGEGT. Trimming pared 4 bases from V and 10 bases from J, leaving 14 bases between. CDR3 residues: CASSFLERDSPLHF. CDR3 bases: TGTGCCAGCAGTTTCCTGGAAAGGGACTCACCCCTCCACTTT.

The V gene is TRBV14, the J gene TRBJ2-5; no definite D call. Germline V gives CDR1 SGHDN, CDR2 FVKESK. The CDR3 runs 13 residues. Trimming stripped 2 bases from V and 4 bases from J, with 8 bases between. The CDR3 nucleotides read TGTGCCAGCAGCCAAAAGGGCTTAGAGACCCAGTACTTC. Its protein is CASSQKGLETQYF.

The chain uses TRBV19 and TRBJ1-2; 9 nucleotides align to TRBD1. Trimming removed 5 bases from V and 6 bases from J; junction bases left unmatched: 7. Germline CDR1 LNHDA, CDR2 SQIVND (reference sequence). The CDR3 extends over 14 amino acids. The CDR3, as DNA: TGTGCCAGTAGTCGGGACAGGGAGGGCGATGGCTACACCTTC. This gives the protein CASSRDREGDGYTF.

The rearrangement joins TRBV3-1 (or the pseudogene TRBV3-2) to TRBJ1-2, with a tentative D call TRBD1 (6 bases). The V end lost 1 base, the J end lost 7 bases, and 10 bases lay between the germline ends. The V gene's germline CDR1 is LGHDT and CDR2 YNNKEL (reference sequence). The CDR3 spans 13 residues. This CDR3 is CASSQAGASGYTF. In nucleotides, the CDR3 is TGTGCCAGCAGCCAAGCGGGGGCTAGTGGCTACACCTTC.

This chain connects TRBV7-8 to TRBJ2-1, with TRBD1 matching over 9 bases. Germline V gene sequence: CDR1 SGHVS, CDR2 FQNEAQ. CDR3 length: 15 residues. V was clipped by 5 bases and J by 7 bases; unmatched bases: 9. The CDR3 protein is CASSVDRGPFNEQFF. The CDR3 coding sequence is TGTGCCAGCAGCGTGGACAGGGGTCCTTTTAATGAGCAGTTCTTC.

The CDR3 loop reads CASSLAGTSGGTDTQYF. As DNA, the CDR3 is TGTGCCAGCAGCTTAGCCGGGACTAGCGGGGGGACAGATACGCAGTATTTT. The chain employs TRBV7-2 and TRBJ2-3; 15 bases agree with TRBD2. Germline V lookup: CDR1 SGHTA, CDR2 FQGNSA. The CDR3 has 17 residues. Trimming at V came to 0 bases and at J to 3 bases, leaving 1 base not matched to a gene.

The rearrangement links TRBV24-1 to TRBJ2-1, with D maybe TRBD2 (5 bases). Germline CDR1 reads KGHDR; CDR2 reads SFDVKD. This CDR3 region has 14 residues. Trimming removed 6 bases from V and 0 bases from J, with 8 bases in between. The CDR3 coding sequence is TGTGCCACCAGTTCGGGGAGCTCCTACAATGAGCAGTTCTTC. Protein: CATSSGSSYNEQFF.

The chain links TRBV6-1 to TRBJ2-4; D possibly matches TRBD1 or TRBD2 (6 bases each). The V gene lost 0 bases and the J gene lost 5 bases, with 23 bases spanning the gap. Germline V gives CDR1 MNHNS, CDR2 SASEGT. The CDR3 has 19 residues. The CDR3 DNA sequence: TGTGCCAGCAGTGAAGCCCTGCCCGGGGGCAGGCTTCAACAAAACATTCAGTACTTC. Translating gives CASSEALPGGRLQQNIQYF.

The rearrangement links TRBV3-1 (or the pseudogene TRBV3-2) to TRBJ2-7; 7 bases fit TRBD2. This CDR3 region has 14 residues. Germline-derived CDR1 and CDR2 are LGHDT and YNNKEL (reference sequence). V was pared by 1 base and J by 3 bases, with 3 bases of the junction left unmatched. In nucleotides, the CDR3 is TGTGCCAGCAGCCAAGGGGGAGGGGTCTACGAGCAGTACGTC. Its protein is CASSQGGGVYEQYV.

The chain has TRBV4-1 and TRBJ2-3; D might be TRBD1 (5 bases). Trimming took off 0 bases at V and 2 bases at J, with 15 bases between the two ends. The length of the CDR3 is 17 residues. The germline V gene has CDR1 MGHRA and CDR2 YSYEKL. The CDR3, as DNA: TGCGCCAGCAGCCAAGATAAGTTGGGCAGGGTCACAGATACGCAGTATTTT. Translated: CASSQDKLGRVTDTQYF.

The genes are TRBV11-2 and TRBJ2-4; D ambiguous. This CDR3 region has 16 residues. Germline V gene sequence: CDR1 SGHAT, CDR2 FQNNGV. V lost 3 bases and J lost 0, with 12 bases in between. CDR3 DNA sequence: TGTGCCAGCAGCTTCAACTACAACTCAGCCAAAAACATTCAGTACTTC. This translates into CASSFNYNSAKNIQYF.

V usage is TRBV6-5 and J usage is TRBJ1-5, with a possible D match to TRBD1 (5 bases). Per the germline V gene, CDR1 is MNHEY and CDR2 is SVGAGI. The CDR3 length is 13 residues. Trimming pared 9 bases from V and 4 bases from J, leaving 13 bases between. The DNA for the CDR3 is TGTGCCAGTACTTACGACAGAAATCAGCCCCAGCATTTT. Its translation is CASTYDRNQPQHF.

This chain uses TRBV19 with TRBJ1-1; the match to TRBD1 covers 10 bases. From germline, CDR1 is LNHDA and CDR2 SQIVND (reference sequence). J gave up 3 bases and V 8 bases, and 6 bases lay outside the gene matches. The CDR3 is 14 amino acids. The CDR3 reads CASCRTGGYTEAFF. The CDR3, as DNA: TGTGCCAGTTGTCGGACAGGGGGGTACACTGAAGCTTTCTTT.